These 25 T cell receptor beta chains share one sample of origin, sequenced in a study of tissue T cells after allogeneic stem cell transplantation. The data were produced by immunoSEQ multiplex PCR, yet TCRdb's version contains in-frame clones alone and is incomplete. The sample has 6,000 or so clones; about 50% are singletons. Time point defined: mouse harvest day 7 after allogeneic transplant. Mouse grafts combined 10^7 T-cell-depleted bone marrow cells with 10^6 splenic CD5+ T cells. The material sequenced was gut tissue. The receptors stem from a female BALB/c mouse given C57BL/6 T cells with graft-versus-host disease after an allogeneic hematopoietic cell transplant.

This clone was seen a few times. The genes are named according to mouse. The sequence runs out 1 residue before the end of the CDR3; the remainder is reconstructed from the germline J gene. The rearrangement joins TRBV16 to TRBJ1-1; D is uncertain. This CDR3 has 14 residues. Deletions cut 4 bases from V and 0 bases from J, with 9 bases between. Per germline, CDR1 SGHSA and CDR2 FRNQAP. This CDR3 reads CASSSTNANTEVFF. Partial CDR3 DNA: TGTGCAAGCAGCTCGACAAATGCAAACACAGAAGTCTTC.

Regarding this clone: The genes and germline here are from mouse. The read ends 1 residue shy of where the CDR3 ends; the end is completed using the germline J gene. This chain uses TRBV5 with TRBJ2-5, with a possible D match to TRBD2 (5 bases). The CDR3 spans 13 residues. CDR1 is LGHNA and CDR2 is YNLKQL in the germline V gene (reference sequence). The V end lost 0 bases, the J end lost 5 bases, and 6 bases lay between the germline ends. The part of the CDR3 DNA that was read is TGTGCCAGCAGCCAAGATTGGGGAGACACCCAGTAC. Its translation: CASSQDWGDTQY. The complete CDR3 sequence is CASSQDWGDTQYF.

This clone was picked up a small number of times. Gene names are the mouse ones. The read falls 1 residue short of the CDR3 end, and the missing part is taken from the germline J gene. The rearrangement joins TRBV19 to TRBJ2-7; 14 positions agree with TRBD2. V lost 5 bases to trimming and J lost 6 bases; unmatched junction nucleotides: 4. Per the germline V gene, CDR1 is FNHDT and CDR2 is SITEND (reference sequence). The CDR3 is 14 amino acids. The CDR3 protein is CASSRGLGGPEQYF. CDR3 DNA, as far as it was read: TGTGCCAGCAGCAGGGGACTGGGGGGGCCTGAACAGTAC.

This clone was seen a few times. Each gene name is a mouse one. The read finishes 1 residue shy of the CDR3 end, and the germline J gene is used to complete it. The rearrangement joins TRBV3 to TRBJ1-4, with unresolved D. Trimming left V 3 bases short and J 0 bases short, with 5 bases between. This CDR3 has 14 residues. Germline CDR1 SNHLY, CDR2 FYNGKV (reference sequence). The sequenced part of the CDR3 DNA is TGTGCCAGCAGCTTTCAGTTTTCCAACGAAAGATTATTT. Translating it yields CASSFQFSNERLF. The whole CDR3 reads CASSFQFSNERLFF.

A few counts support this clone. Germline and genes here are mouse. The read terminates 1 residue ahead of where the CDR3 ends, so the germline J gene completes it. This sequence joins TRBV13-2 and TRBJ1-3, with 10 bases fitting TRBD1. V was clipped by 3 bases and J by 0 bases; unmatched bases: 3. Germline V gene sequence: CDR1 NNHNN, CDR2 SYGAGS (reference sequence). CDR3 length: 16 amino acids. CDR3 protein: CASGATGGGSGNTLYF. The covered CDR3 bases are TGTGCCAGCGGTGCGACAGGGGGCGGTTCTGGAAATACGCTCTAT.

Worth noting for this clone: Gene names denote mouse genes. The read ends 1 residue early relative to the CDR3; the germline J gene fills the gap. The chain joins TRBV12-2 to TRBJ2-5; D not resolved. The CDR3 totals 12 residues. Germline CDR1 and CDR2: SGHLS and HYDKME. The V gene lost 3 bases and the J gene lost 2 bases, with 5 bases spanning the gap. This CDR3 reads CASSEGQDTQYF. The sequenced CDR3 bases are TGTGCCAGCTCTGAGGGCCAAGACACCCAGTAC.

With respect to this clone: Germline and genes: mouse. The CDR3 spells CASSSTGGGSAETLYF. The part of the CDR3 DNA that was read is TGTGCCAGCAGCTCGACTGGGGGGGGAAGTGCAGAAACGCTGTAT. This chain links TRBV5 with TRBJ2-3; 11 nucleotides align to TRBD2. The read finishes 1 residue shy of the CDR3 end, and the germline J gene is used to complete it. Unmatched junction bases numbered 4, after V lost 5 bases and J lost 0 bases. Germline CDR1 and CDR2: LGHNA and YNLKQL (reference sequence). The CDR3 consists of 16 residues.

As regards this clone: The gene names here belong to mouse. The read is 1 residue too short to cover the CDR3 end, so that end is filled in from the germline J gene. The chain carries TRBV26 and TRBJ1-2; TRBD1 might be the D (6 bases). The CDR3 length is 14 residues. Trimming shortened V by 5 bases and J by 0 bases, and 10 bases separated the two germline ends. Germline lookup yields CDR1 KGHPV and CDR2 FQNQEV (reference sequence). The sequenced CDR3 bases are TGTGCCAGCAGTAAACAGGGTGCAAACTCCGACTACACC. The encoded protein is CASSKQGANSDYT. The CDR3, in full, reads CASSKQGANSDYTF. Together with reference TRBV26 and TRBJ1-2, the CDR3 gives the full variable domain: NSKVIQTPRYLVKGQGQKAKMRCIPEKGHPVVFWYQQNKNNEFKFLINFQNQEVLQQIDMTEKRFSAECPSNSPCSLEIQSSEAGDSALYLCASSKQGANSDYTFGSGTRLLVI.

Concerning this clone itself: Gene names and germline match the mouse. The missing CDR3 end, 1 residue past where the read stops, is filled in from the germline J gene. V is TRBV1 and J is TRBJ2-3; D remains ambiguous. Trimming removed 0 bases from V and 1 base from J, with 5 bases in between. This CDR3 contains 14 residues. CDR1 and CDR2 (germline): NSQYPW, LRSPGD (reference sequence). The covered CDR3 bases are TGCACCTGCAGTGCAGATCTCCGTGCAGAAACGCTGTAT. Its protein product is CTCSADLRAETLY. The entire CDR3 is CTCSADLRAETLYF.

In the case of this clone: Gene names are the mouse ones. The CDR3 loop is CASLRGGNTLYF. CDR3 bases read: TGTGCCTCCCTCAGGGGTGGGAACACCTTGTAC. The chain has TRBV31 and TRBJ2-4; D perhaps matches TRBD1 (6 bases). The missing CDR3 end, 1 residue past where the read stops, is filled in from the germline J gene. The CDR3 extends over 12 amino acids. V was clipped by 7 bases and J by 6 bases, with 14 bases between them. Germline CDR1 and CDR2: GKSSPN and SITVG.

This clone came up a few times. Gene names refer to mouse genes. Read sequence stops 1 residue before the CDR3 end, and the germline J gene provides the missing end. This sequence joins TRBV4 and TRBJ2-7; 13 positions match TRBD2. The germline V gene has CDR1 LGHDT and CDR2 YNNKQL (reference sequence). V dropped 5 bases and J dropped 3; count of bases not matched to a gene: 4. The CDR3 contains 15 residues. The CDR3: CASSHGTGGGYEQYF. The sequenced CDR3 bases are TGTGCCAGCAGCCACGGGACTGGGGGGGGCTATGAACAGTAC.

With respect to this clone: The genes are named according to mouse. The read is 1 residue too short to cover the CDR3 end, so that end is filled in from the germline J gene. Other DNA sequences in the sample encode the same CDR3. This chain joins TRBV26 and TRBJ2-2; no reliable D call. Germline-derived CDR1 and CDR2 are KGHPV and FQNQEV (reference sequence). The CDR3 runs 12 residues. Trimming shortened V by 2 bases and J by 11 bases, and 9 bases separated the two germline ends. Incomplete CDR3 DNA: TGTGCCAGCAGTCTGATGGACGGACAGCTCTAC. Translation gives CASSLMDGQLY. The entire CDR3 protein is CASSLMDGQLYF.

Details on this clone: Genes and germline come from the mouse. The CDR3 end falls 1 residue outside the read, so it is completed with the germline J gene. The chain uses TRBV26 and TRBJ1-2; weak D call: TRBD1 (5 bases). V dropped 2 bases and J dropped 5 bases, with 9 bases sitting between them. The CDR3 contains 13 residues. The germline V gene has CDR1 KGHPV and CDR2 FQNQEV (reference sequence). The sequenced CDR3 bases are TGTGCCAGCAGTCTGACAGAGGGGTCCGACTACACC. This gives the protein CASSLTEGSDYT. The complete CDR3 protein is CASSLTEGSDYTF.

Points on this clone: Mouse names are used for the genes. The read finishes 1 residue shy of the CDR3 end, and the germline J gene is used to complete it. The chain employs TRBV26 and TRBJ2-2; 12 bases line up with TRBD2. This CDR3 is built from 16 residues. CDR1 and CDR2 from the germline V gene are KGHPV and FQNQEV (reference sequence). The trim removed 4 bases at V and 3 bases at J, leaving 3 bases unmatched. Incomplete CDR3 DNA: TGTGCCAGCAGTCGACTGGGGGGGCGCGACACCGGGCAGCTCTAC. This codes for CASSRLGGRDTGQLY. The whole CDR3 region reads CASSRLGGRDTGQLYF. The complete variable domain, with remaining parts taken from reference TRBV26 and TRBJ2-2, reads NSKVIQTPRYLVKGQGQKAKMRCIPEKGHPVVFWYQQNKNNEFKFLINFQNQEVLQQIDMTEKRFSAECPSNSPCSLEIQSSEAGDSALYLCASSRLGGRDTGQLYFGEGSKLTVL.

This clone was detected only a few times. A much larger clonotype is one base distant, so this may be a read error. These gene names are mouse names. Sequencing ends 1 residue short of the CDR3 end; the germline J gene provides the rest. The V call is TRBV26, the J call TRBJ1-3; possibly TRBD1 for D (5 bases). CDR1 and CDR2 (germline): KGHPV, FQNQEV (reference sequence). With 2 bases removed from V and 2 bases from J, the gap between germline ends came to 7 bases. The CDR3 is 14 residues long. CDR3 bases read: TGTGCCAGCAGTCTGGGAGGGGCTGGAAATACGCTCTAT. Translating it yields CASSLGGAGNTLY. The complete CDR3 reads CASSLGGAGNTLYF.

On this clone itself: The listed genes are named as in mouse. The CDR3 is cut off 1 residue early in the read; its end comes from the germline J gene. The chain combines TRBV26 with TRBJ1-3; tentatively, D is TRBD1 (6 bases). With 6 bases removed from V and 0 bases from J, the gap between germline ends came to 9 bases. Germline V gives CDR1 KGHPV, CDR2 FQNQEV (reference sequence). The CDR3 extends over 14 amino acids. The DNA read from the CDR3 is TGTGCCAGCAGGAGGGACACTTCTGGAAATACGCTCTAT. This gives the protein CASRRDTSGNTLY. The entire CDR3 reads CASRRDTSGNTLYF. The whole variable domain, filled in from reference TRBV26 and TRBJ1-3, reads NSKVIQTPRYLVKGQGQKAKMRCIPEKGHPVVFWYQQNKNNEFKFLINFQNQEVLQQIDMTEKRFSAECPSNSPCSLEIQSSEAGDSALYLCASRRDTSGNTLYFGEGSRLIVV.

With respect to this clone: Mouse gene names apply. Read sequence stops 1 residue before the CDR3 end, and the germline J gene provides the missing end. The chain is built from TRBV16 and TRBJ1-1; maybe TRBD1 (5 bases). Germline CDR1 reads SGHSA; CDR2 reads FRNQAP. Trimming shortened V by 0 bases and J by 8 bases, and 7 bases separated the two germline ends. CDR3 length equals 12 residues. The chain's CDR3 is CASSLDGGEVFF. The covered CDR3 bases are TGTGCAAGCAGCTTAGATGGGGGGGAAGTCTTC.

This clone showed up just a few times. Mouse gene names and germline throughout. Read data end 1 residue before the CDR3 end; the end is taken from the germline J gene. V and J are TRBV29 and TRBJ1-3; no reliable D call. The CDR3 is 12 residues long. Germline V gives CDR1 MSHET, CDR2 SYDVDS. V lost 2 bases and J 11 bases, leaving 10 bases between the germline ends. Partial CDR3 DNA: TGTGCTAGCAGTTTAGTCTTAGGACCGCTCTAT. As protein: CASSLVLGPLY. The full CDR3 protein is CASSLVLGPLYF. Based on the CDR3 plus reference TRBV29 and TRBJ1-3, the full variable domain is DMKVTQMPRYLIKRMGENVLLECGQDMSHETMYWYRQDPGLGLQLIYISYDVDSNSEGDIPKGYRVSRKKREHFSLILDSAKTNQTSVYFCASSLVLGPLYFGEGSRLIVV.

A word on this clone: Germline and genes here are mouse. The read finishes 1 residue shy of the CDR3 end, and the germline J gene is used to complete it. V usage is TRBV23 and J usage is TRBJ1-1; the DNA was not used to check the table's D call, TRBD1. The CDR3 consists of 14 residues. The germline gives CDR1 KGHTA, CDR2 FQNQQP. CDR3 protein: CSSSRNRANTEVFF. The sequenced CDR3 bases are TGCTCCAGCAGTCGGAACAGGGCAAACACAGAAGTCTTC.

Worth noting for this clone: Germline and genes: mouse. The read finishes 1 residue shy of the CDR3 end, and the germline J gene is used to complete it. The V gene is TRBV5, the J gene TRBJ2-3; D possibly uses TRBD1 or TRBD2 (6 bases each). V lost 1 base and J lost 3, with 8 bases in between. Germline CDR1 and CDR2: LGHNA and YNLKQL (reference sequence). The CDR3 runs 14 residues. The sequenced CDR3 bases are TGTGCCAGCAGCCAAGTGGGGGCGGCAGAAACGCTGTAT. It yields the protein CASSQVGAAETLY. The full CDR3 protein reads CASSQVGAAETLYF.

As for this clone: The gene names given are mouse names. The read terminates 1 residue before the CDR3 end, so the remaining end is supplied by the germline J gene. Other nucleotide sequences from this sample produce the same CDR3. The chain recombines TRBV13-3 with TRBJ1-1; 7 bases match TRBD1. The CDR3 covers 14 residues. Unmatched junction bases numbered 1, after V lost 2 bases and J lost 0 bases. The germline CDR1 and CDR2 sequences are NNHDY and SYVADS. CDR3 in amino acids: CASSEGTANTEVFF. CDR3 bases read: TGTGCCAGCAGTGAGGGGACAGCAAACACAGAAGTCTTC.

As to this clone: Mouse gene names and germline throughout. Sequencing ends 1 residue short of the CDR3 end; the germline J gene provides the rest. The V and J genes are TRBV23 and TRBJ1-3; TRBD1, the table's D call, was not compared with the DNA. CDR3 length: 14 residues. Germline V gives CDR1 KGHTA, CDR2 FQNQQP. The CDR3 here is CSSSHRSSGNTLYF. CDR3 bases read: TGCTCCAGCAGTCACCGCAGTTCTGGAAATACGCTCTAT. The whole variable domain, remainder taken from reference TRBV23 and TRBJ1-3, is DAAVTQKPRYLIKMKGQEAEMKCIPEKGHTAVFWYQQKQSKELKFLIYFQNQQPLDQIDMVKERFSAVCPSSSLCSLGIRTCEAEDSALYLCSSSHRSSGNTLYFGEGSRLIVV.

A remark on this clone: Genes and germline come from the mouse. The missing CDR3 end, 1 residue past where the read stops, is filled in from the germline J gene. The genes are TRBV13-2 and TRBJ1-5; the D is unclear. This CDR3 spans 13 amino acids. Germline assignment: CDR1 NNHNN and CDR2 SYGAGS (reference sequence). The V and J ends lost 3 bases and 0 bases respectively, with 4 bases between them. CDR3: CASGGYNNQAPLF. CDR3 bases read: TGTGCCAGCGGTGGTTATAACAACCAGGCTCCGCTT.

This clone was picked up a small number of times. Each gene name is a mouse one. The read terminates 1 residue before the CDR3 end, so the remaining end is supplied by the germline J gene. The V and J genes are TRBV3 and TRBJ2-3, with D possibly matching TRBD1 (5 bases). V lost 4 bases, J lost 4 bases, and 6 bases lay in between. The CDR3 spans 12 residues. Germline V gene lookup returns CDR1 SNHLY and CDR2 FYNGKV (reference sequence). The CDR3 is CASSSGTETLYF. The sequenced CDR3 bases are TGTGCCAGCAGCTCAGGGACAGAAACGCTGTAT.

Notes on this clone: Gene names and germline refer to mouse. Read coverage stops 1 residue before the CDR3 terminus; the germline J gene supplies the remainder. The genes are TRBV29 and TRBJ1-1, with 7 positions matching TRBD1. The CDR3 runs to 13 residues. V shed 6 bases and J 0 bases; nucleotides not matched to a gene: 1. CDR1 MSHET and CDR2 SYDVDS come from the germline V gene. The sequenced part of the CDR3 DNA is TGTGCTAGCAGCAGGGGGTCAAACACAGAAGTCTTC. Translation: CASSRGSNTEVF. The full CDR3 protein is CASSRGSNTEVFF.